A single sample is the source of the 18 T cell receptor beta chains below, sequenced in a study of blood T cell repertoires in COVID-19. The data were produced by immunoSEQ multiplex PCR, yet TCRdb's version contains in-frame clones alone and is incomplete. This repertoire shows under 200,000 clones, 82% found once; its top ten account for 15% to 20%. Material: PBMCs or T cells enriched from blood (not recorded which). The receptor set was obtained from a man in his sixties who had recovered from COVID-19.

The V call is TRBV25-1, the J call TRBJ1-6; a possible D gene is TRBD1 (5 bases). Germline CDR1 MGHDK, CDR2 SYGVNS. There are 15 residues in the CDR3. The V end lost 1 base, the J end lost 11 bases, and 15 bases lay between the germline ends. CDR3 loop: CASSESTGRRAPLHF. The CDR3 DNA sequence: TGTGCCAGCAGTGAATCAACAGGCCGGAGAGCACCCCTCCACTTT.

V usage is TRBV28 and J usage is TRBJ1-5; D is perhaps TRBD1 (6 bases). The germline gives CDR1 MDHEN, CDR2 SYDVKM. Trimming stripped 5 bases from V and 11 bases from J, with 22 bases between. The CDR3 is 15 amino acids. CDR3 DNA: TGTGCCAGCAGTCTCGGACAGAATGTTTCCCCTTCCCAGCATTTT. It yields the protein CASSLGQNVSPSQHF.

The chain couples TRBV27 to TRBJ2-5, with a possible D match to TRBD1 (6 bases). This CDR3 has 13 residues. Germline V gene lookup returns CDR1 MNHEY and CDR2 SMNVEV (reference sequence). Trimming removed 5 bases at V and 5 bases at J, with 12 bases between. The CDR3 reads CASSRRGTETQYF. The CDR3 DNA follows: TGTGCCAGCAGTCGCAGGGGAACGGAGACCCAGTACTTC.

The V call is TRBV6-5, the J call TRBJ2-7; TRBD1 matches 7 bases. The CDR3 runs to 12 residues. The germline V gene has CDR1 MNHEY and CDR2 SVGAGI. V was pared by 2 bases and J by 6 bases, with 1 base of the junction left unmatched. In nucleotides, the CDR3 is TGTGCCAGCAGTTACAGGGGGCGCGAGCAGTACTTC. It is translated as CASSYRGREQYF.

This chain links TRBV28 with TRBJ1-5; 8 bases are shared with TRBD1. The germline V gene has CDR1 MDHEN and CDR2 SYDVKM. The J segment lost 4 bases and the V segment lost 5 bases, leaving 7 bases of the junction unmatched. The CDR3 spans 15 residues. CDR3: CASSGRTGNNQPQHF. CDR3 bases: TGTGCCAGCAGTGGTAGGACAGGGAATAATCAGCCCCAGCATTTT.

The chain recombines TRBV19 with TRBJ2-2; D is possibly TRBD1 (6 bases). Germline V gene data show CDR1 as LNHDA and CDR2 as SQIVND (reference sequence). V was shortened by 11 bases and J by 0 bases, with 16 bases between the two germline ends. The CDR3 has 15 residues. CDR3: CASLPGTTNTGELFF. CDR3 DNA sequence: TGTGCCTCTCTCCCAGGGACAACGAACACCGGGGAGCTGTTTTTT. Full variable domain (rest looked up from reference TRBV19 and TRBJ2-2): DGGITQSPKYLFRKEGQNVTLSCEQNLNHDAMYWYRQDPGQGLRLIYYSQIVNDFQKGDIAEGYSVSREKKESFPLTVTSAQKNPTAFYLCASLPGTTNTGELFFGEGSRLTVL.

The chain carries TRBV21-1 and TRBJ1-5. TRBV21-1 corresponds to a pseudogene. The CDR3 loop spans 16 amino acids. The CDR3 DNA is TGTGCCAGCAGCAAAGTCCGGGATCCTCCAATTCAGCCCCAGCATTTT. This translates into CASSKVRDPPIQPQHF.

The chain joins TRBV5-1 to TRBJ1-6, with 9 nucleotides matching TRBD1. The V gene end was trimmed by 2 bases and the J gene end by 4 bases; junction bases not matched to a gene: 10. This CDR3 region has 18 residues. CDR1 and CDR2 (germline): SGHRS, YFSETQ. The CDR3 DNA sequence: TGCGCCAGCAGCTTAGAGGCCGGGACAGGGTGGTATAATTCACCCCTCCACTTT. As protein: CASSLEAGTGWYNSPLHF.

This clone occurred a few times. This chain links TRBV4-2 with TRBJ1-1, with D tentatively TRBD1 (5 bases). CDR1 is LGHNA, CDR2 YNFKEQ, per germline. This CDR3 has 15 amino acids. V lost 0 bases and J lost 5, with 13 bases in between. The CDR3 loop is CASSQDQGPETEAFF. In DNA form, the CDR3 reads TGTGCCAGCAGCCAAGATCAGGGCCCGGAGACTGAAGCTTTCTTT.

The chain uses TRBV4-1 and TRBJ2-7; TRBD1 aligns across 10 bases. The CDR3 runs 16 residues. Trimming at V came to 3 bases and at J to 4 bases, leaving 9 bases not matched to a gene. Germline V gene lookup returns CDR1 MGHRA and CDR2 YSYEKL. The CDR3 DNA is TGCGCCAGCAGCCACGTGGGGAGGACAGGGGGTTACGAGCAGTACTTC. Encoded protein: CASSHVGRTGGYEQYF.

The V and J genes are TRBV27 and TRBJ2-1; TRBD1 agrees at 7 bases. In germline, CDR1 is MNHEY, CDR2 SMNVEV (reference sequence). Trimming took 7 bases from V and 8 from J; bases not matched to a gene: 11. This CDR3 region has 14 residues. The CDR3 protein is CASNQSGQPHEQFF. The CDR3 coding sequence is TGTGCCAGCAACCAATCGGGACAGCCACATGAGCAGTTCTTC.

The chain couples TRBV7-2 to TRBJ1-2, with no clear D. CDR3 size: 14 residues. Germline V gene data show CDR1 as SGHTA and CDR2 as FQGNSA. The V end was cut by 1 base, the J end by 0 bases, with 6 bases between. CDR3 loop: CASSLGVANYGYTF. CDR3 sequence (DNA): TGTGCCAGCAGCTTAGGAGTAGCTAACTATGGCTACACCTTC. Complete variable domain (other parts from reference TRBV7-2 and TRBJ1-2): GAGVSQSPSNKVTEKGKDVELRCDPISGHTALYWYRQSLGQGLEFLIYFQGNSAPDKSGLPSDRFSAERTGGSVSTLTIQRTQQEDSAVYLCASSLGVANYGYTFGSGTRLTVV.

The rearrangement joins TRBV19 to TRBJ1-6, with D possibly TRBD1 on 5 matching bases. The CDR3 contains 13 residues. V lost 7 bases and J lost 4, with 8 bases in between. Germline V lookup: CDR1 LNHDA, CDR2 SQIVND (reference sequence). The CDR3 protein is CASTGGYNSPLHF. CDR3 coding DNA: TGTGCCAGTACGGGGGGTTATAATTCACCCCTCCACTTT.

The J gene is TRBJ1-1, the V gene TRBV19; 7 nucleotides align to TRBD1. Germline CDR1 reads LNHDA; CDR2 reads SQIVND (reference sequence). Trimming at V came to 1 base and at J to 4 bases, leaving 3 bases not matched to a gene. The CDR3 runs to 14 residues. The CDR3 bases are TGTGCCAGTAGTATAGGGAAGGGGGCCACTGAAGCTTTCTTT. It codes for CASSIGKGATEAFF.

The rearrangement joins TRBV2 to TRBJ2-5; TRBD2 aligns across 12 bases. Germline V CDR1 and CDR2: SNHLY, FYNNEI. This CDR3 is built from 16 residues. The V and J ends lost 5 bases and 4 bases, in that order; junction bases with no gene match: 8. This CDR3 is CASSPLAGGPPETQYF. In nucleotides, the CDR3 is TGTGCCAGCAGTCCCCTAGCGGGGGGGCCACCAGAGACCCAGTACTTC. Full variable domain (outside the CDR3, taken from reference TRBV2 and TRBJ2-5): EPEVTQTPSHQVTQMGQEVILRCVPISNHLYFYWYRQILGQKVEFLVSFYNNEISEKSEIFDDQFSVERPDGSNFTLKIRSTKLEDSAMYFCASSPLAGGPPETQYFGPGTRLLVL.

V gene TRBV7-2 combines with J gene TRBJ1-2, with a tentative D call TRBD1 (6 bases). The CDR3 extends over 15 amino acids. Trimming took off 1 base at V and 7 bases at J, with 16 bases between the two ends. The germline gives CDR1 SGHTA, CDR2 FQGNSA. The CDR3 DNA reads TGTGCCAGCAGCTTAGAGGGGGGGCGCAATCTTGGCTACACCTTC. It specifies CASSLEGGRNLGYTF.

The V call is TRBV5-4, the J call TRBJ2-3; D is possibly TRBD1 (6 bases). The CDR3 covers 14 residues. Germline V CDR1 and CDR2: SGHNT, YYREEE (reference sequence). The V and J ends lost 0 bases and 9 bases respectively, with 14 bases between them. The CDR3 loop is CASSLEGEGTTQYF. CDR3 DNA sequence: TGTGCCAGCAGCTTGGAGGGGGAAGGGACGACGCAGTATTTT.

The rearrangement uses TRBV9 and TRBJ1-3; perhaps TRBD1 as D (6 bases). In germline, CDR1 is SGDLS, CDR2 YYNGEE. The V and J ends lost 3 bases and 7 bases respectively, with 14 bases between them. CDR3 length equals 14 residues. The CDR3 coding sequence is TGTGCCAGCAGCGAAACACAGGGACGGAACACCATATATTTT. It yields the protein CASSETQGRNTIYF.